This T cell receptor (beta chain) was found in a study of T cells after yellow fever vaccination. The study's findings and limits: The study noted that FACS-sorted repertoires could contain abundant clonotypes contaminating from the bulk population. Secondary responses were weaker yet peaked faster, day 5 versus 15.

There are many counts of this clonotype. Its antigen is still unknown. Making TCR cDNA involved 5'RACE template switching, which added UMIs and a universal primer site. TCRdb reprocessed the 5' RACE reads with MiXCR, giving one entry per CDR3 protein. The sample has 250,000 or so distinct CDR3 sequences, about 3.9% seen once. The ends were cut back, 3 bases at V and 4 bases at J, with 10 bases in the middle. The CDR3 totals 14 residues. The starting material was PBMCs, obtained 15 days after the yellow fever booster vaccination. The chain employs TRBV12-3 or TRBV12-4 and TRBJ1-5; weak D call: TRBD1 (5 bases). This receptor was obtained from a man between 18 and 35 years old who received the YFV17D yellow fever vaccine. The CDR3 DNA reads as TGTGCCAGCAGTTTTGGGCGGGGGAATCAGCCCCAGCATTTT. Translation: CASSFGRGNQPQHF.